Many counts were recorded for the clone carrying this T cell receptor (beta chain). What it binds is not known. CDR1 and CDR2 from the germline V gene are SGHVS and FQNEAQ. CDR3 length equals 16 residues. V was pared by 3 bases and J by 7 bases, with 12 bases of the junction left unmatched. Ophthalmopathy in the patients scored at least 3 on Clinical Activity Score and at least 4 on NOSPECS grade, lasting under 3 months. Diagnosis relied on clinical symptoms, serum thyroxine and TRAb, thyroid ultrasound and orbital computed tomography. This sample holds PBMCs from roughly 10 ml fresh peripheral blood. Researchers amplified the TCR beta CDR3 regions from RNA transcripts. When the TCR CDR3 underwent first-round RT-PCR, the HTBI primer set was used. TCRdb re-called the multiplex PCR reads with MiXCR, one entry per CDR3 protein. The sample yields hundreds of thousands of distinct CDR3 sequences, around 22% seen once.

The data were taken from a study of T cells in Graves' hyperthyroidism and ophthalmopathy. Whole-study findings and limits: Most expanded thyroid clonotypes above 0.001 also appeared in blood.

The V and J genes are TRBV7-8 and TRBJ1-2, with TRBD1 identical over 9 bases. Sequencing was done on a sample of blood. The source is a woman in her twenties or thirties with Graves' ophthalmopathy. The CDR3 protein is CASSLLGQGNQFGYTF. In DNA, the CDR3 is TGTGCCAGCAGCTTGTTGGGACAGGGAAATCAATTTGGCTACACCTTC.